Below, 21 T cell receptor beta chains from the same sample are listed, as sequenced in a study of early T cells in non-severe SARS-CoV-2 infection. TCRdb ran MiXCR on the 5' RACE reads and lists one entry per CDR3 protein. Of 88,000 or so distinct CDR3 sequences in the sample, 14% to 15% are singletons; the top ten hold 5.5%. Sequencing was carried out using whole blood. The receptors were sampled from an adult who was a healthcare worker with PCR-confirmed SARS-CoV-2 infection or an uninfected control (not recorded which).

This clonotype was seen a few times. This chain links TRBV6-2 or TRBV6-3 with TRBJ2-2; possibly TRBD1 for D (5 bases). The CDR3 totals 14 residues. V shed 6 bases and J shed 4 bases, with 12 bases lying between them. Germline loops: CDR1 MNHEY, CDR2 SVGEGT. CDR3 sequence (DNA): TGTGCCAGCAGCTCAGGGTTGCCCACCGGGGAGCTGTTTTTT. Translating it yields CASSSGLPTGELFF.

This clonotype was seen a few times. The J gene is TRBJ2-1, the V gene TRBV11-1, with 9 positions matching TRBD2. The CDR3 is 15 amino acids. Trimming at V came to 1 base and at J to 9 bases, leaving 7 bases not matched to a gene. Germline V gene sequence: CDR1 SGHAT, CDR2 FQDESV (reference sequence). This CDR3 is CASSLESSGIGEQFF. CDR3 sequence (DNA): TGTGCCAGCAGCTTAGAGTCTAGCGGGATCGGTGAGCAGTTCTTC. Supplemented by reference TRBV11-1 and TRBJ2-1, the full variable domain reads EAEVAQSPRYKITEKSQAVAFWCDPISGHATLYWYRQILGQGPELLVQFQDESVVDDSQLPKDRFSAERLKGVDSTLKIQPAELGDSAMYLCASSLESSGIGEQFFGPGTRLTVL.

CDR3: CSARKTGTYNEQFF. DNA of the CDR3: TGCAGTGCTAGAAAAACCGGGACCTACAATGAGCAGTTCTTC. The gene calls are TRBV20-1 and TRBJ2-1; tentative D call: TRBD2 (5 bases). V lost 2 bases and J 2 bases, leaving 10 bases between the germline ends. CDR3 length: 14 residues. Germline CDR1 is DFQATT and CDR2 is SNEGSKA (reference sequence).

The V call is TRBV12-3 or TRBV12-4, the J call TRBJ2-1; D ambiguous. V lost 3 bases and J lost 7, with 10 bases in between. The CDR3 is made up of 13 amino acids. CDR3 region: CASSLVTTNEQFF. The CDR3 DNA reads TGTGCCAGCAGTTTGGTAACTACTAATGAGCAGTTCTTC.

A few counts support this clonotype. Here the CDR3 reads CASSLAGLGDTQYF. The DNA of the CDR3 is TGTGCCAGCAGCTTGGCTGGTTTAGGGGATACGCAGTATTTT. The genes are TRBV5-4 and TRBJ2-3; the D is unclear. The CDR3 loop spans 14 amino acids. CDR1 and CDR2 (germline): SGHNT, YYREEE (reference sequence). The V gene lost 0 bases and the J gene lost 6 bases, with 11 bases spanning the gap.

The V gene is TRBV6-2 or TRBV6-3, the J gene TRBJ1-5; D call uncertain. Trimming cost V 7 bases and J 0 bases, with 22 bases left between them. CDR3 length: 18 amino acids. Germline loops: CDR1 MNHEY, CDR2 SVGEGT. CDR3 DNA: TGTGCCAGCACCGACAATTCGGACCCACTCTATAGCAATCAGCCCCAGCATTTT. It translates to CASTDNSDPLYSNQPQHF.

The chain employs TRBV11-2 and TRBJ2-7; 10 bases agree with TRBD2. Germline-derived CDR1 and CDR2 are SGHAT and FQNNGV. This CDR3 has 15 amino acids. The V and J ends lost 1 base and 4 bases, in that order; junction bases with no gene match: 4. The CDR3 loop is CASSLGSGRKYEQYF. CDR3 sequence (DNA): TGTGCCAGCAGCTTAGGTAGCGGGAGGAAATACGAGCAGTACTTC.

This clonotype was detected a few times. The V and J genes are TRBV7-2 and TRBJ1-6; perhaps TRBD1 as D (6 bases). Trimming pared 2 bases from V and 6 bases from J, leaving 11 bases between. The CDR3 consists of 15 residues. Germline assignment: CDR1 SGHTA and CDR2 FQGNSA. The chain's CDR3 is CASSLKGGGNSPLHF. In DNA form, the CDR3 reads TGTGCCAGCAGCTTAAAAGGAGGGGGTAATTCACCCCTCCACTTT.

The CDR3 spells CASSRGLAAGSYNEQFF. The CDR3 region has the DNA TGTGCCAGCAGCCGGGGACTAGCGGCCGGCTCCTACAATGAGCAGTTCTTC. The rearrangement uses TRBV11-2 and TRBJ2-1; 11 bases are shared with TRBD2. The CDR3 contains 17 residues. The germline V gene has CDR1 SGHAT and CDR2 FQNNGV. The trim removed 5 bases at V and 0 bases at J, leaving 6 bases unmatched.

This chain joins TRBV12-3 or TRBV12-4 and TRBJ1-1; a weak D match, TRBD1 (5 bases). This CDR3 comprises 14 residues. Trimming took 6 bases from V and 1 from J, leaving 12 bases between them. The DNA for the CDR3 is TGTGCCAGCAGCCCACCGGACACGAACACTGAAGCTTTCTTT. Its translation is CASSPPDTNTEAFF.

This chain joins TRBV28 and TRBJ1-2; 8 bases are shared with TRBD1. The germline gives CDR1 MDHEN, CDR2 SYDVKM. The length of the CDR3 is 13 residues. The V gene end was trimmed by 7 bases and the J gene end by 4 bases; junction bases not matched to a gene: 5. The DNA of the CDR3 is TGTGCCAGCAACGTAGACAGGGGCTATGGCTACACCTTC. Its protein is CASNVDRGYGYTF.

The CDR3 DNA is TGTGCCAGCAGTTTGAGCGGGAACACAGATACGCAGTATTTT. It is translated as CASSLSGNTDTQYF. The rearrangement links TRBV12-3 or TRBV12-4 to TRBJ2-3; 7 positions match TRBD2. The CDR3 consists of 14 residues. With 3 bases clipped from V and 2 bases from J, the junction kept 2 bases outside the gene matches.

The sample holds a few counts of this clonotype. The chain recombines TRBV28 with TRBJ2-3; D remains ambiguous. There are 15 residues in the CDR3. The V and J ends lost 3 bases and 0 bases respectively, with 10 bases between them. CDR1 and CDR2 from the germline V gene are MDHEN and SYDVKM. Written as DNA, the CDR3 is TGTGCCAGCAGTTTTACCAGAGTAAGCACAGATACGCAGTATTTT. It is translated as CASSFTRVSTDTQYF. The variable domain in full, completed from reference TRBV28 and TRBJ2-3, reads DVKVTQSSRYLVKRTGEKVFLECVQDMDHENMFWYRQDPGLGLRLIYFSYDVKMKEKGDIPEGYSVSREKKERFSLILESASTNQTSMYLCASSFTRVSTDTQYFGPGTRLTVL.

This clonotype has only a few counts. The J gene is TRBJ1-1, the V gene TRBV7-6; TRBD1 is a possible D gene (5 bases). This CDR3 comprises 15 residues. V lost 5 bases and J lost 2, with 15 bases in between. The V gene's germline CDR1 is SGHVS and CDR2 FNYEAQ. This CDR3 reads CASSRPSGTNTEAFF. In DNA form, the CDR3 reads TGTGCCAGCAGCCGCCCATCGGGGACCAACACTGAAGCTTTCTTT.

This clonotype occurred a few times. The gene calls are TRBV7-9 and TRBJ1-2; TRBD1 might be the D (6 bases). V lost 4 bases, J lost 6 bases, and 12 bases lay in between. This CDR3 has 13 residues. Germline V gene lookup returns CDR1 SEHNR and CDR2 FQNEAQ (reference sequence). The CDR3 DNA follows: TGTGCCAGCAGCTATAACAGGGCGGATGGCTACACCTTC. Protein sequence: CASSYNRADGYTF.

In its sample, this clonotype was seen a few times. The chain couples TRBV11-2 to TRBJ2-1, with a weak D call TRBD2 (6 bases). The CDR3 spans 17 residues. Looked up from germline, CDR1 is SGHAT and CDR2 is FQNNGV. V was trimmed by 1 base and J by 6 bases, leaving 19 bases between them. CDR3 DNA: TGTGCCAGCAGCTTAGTCCCAACTAGCCTACCCGTCAATGAGCAGTTCTTC. It codes for CASSLVPTSLPVNEQFF.

This clonotype came up a few times. The chain couples TRBV6-1 to TRBJ1-4, with 12 bases aligning to TRBD1. Germline V gene data show CDR1 as MNHNS and CDR2 as SASEGT. J gave up 8 bases and V 3 bases, and 7 bases lay outside the gene matches. The CDR3 extends over 16 amino acids. The CDR3 protein is CASSEETGTGGEKLFF. The CDR3 nucleotides are TGTGCCAGCAGTGAGGAAACCGGGACAGGGGGCGAAAAACTGTTTTTT.

The chain couples TRBV7-6 to TRBJ2-1; D might be TRBD1 (5 bases). V gave up 3 bases and J gave up 6 bases, with 9 bases separating them. The CDR3 runs 13 residues. Germline CDR1 is SGHVS and CDR2 is FNYEAQ. The CDR3 is CASSLSQGNEQFF. The CDR3, as DNA: TGTGCCAGCAGCTTGTCGCAGGGCAATGAGCAGTTCTTC.

The chain couples TRBV28 to TRBJ1-4; D is unresolved. Trimming pared 6 bases from V and 5 bases from J, leaving 16 bases between. The CDR3 sequence is 15 residues long. The germline CDR1 and CDR2 sequences are MDHEN and SYDVKM. The CDR3 nucleotides are TGTGCCAGCAGGCGAACCGGGTCGCGAAATGAAAAACTGTTTTTT. It translates to CASRRTGSRNEKLFF.

There are a few counts of this clonotype. The chain is built from TRBV6-6 and TRBJ1-1; D possibly corresponds to TRBD1 (5 bases). Germline V CDR1 and CDR2: MNHNY, SVGAGI (reference sequence). The CDR3 extends over 13 amino acids. Trimming stripped 8 bases from V and 7 bases from J, with 17 bases between. DNA for the CDR3: TGTGCCAGCGTTGATGGGGGGTTAGTTGAAGCTTTCTTT. Its translation: CASVDGGLVEAFF.

This clonotype was seen only a few times. Relative to the germline gene, one junction end is altered; a read error may explain this. The chain is built from TRBV20-1 and TRBJ2-3, with D maybe TRBD1 (6 bases). CDR3 size: 15 residues. Germline V lookup: CDR1 DFQATT, CDR2 SNEGSKA (reference sequence). CDR3 bases: TGCAGTGCCAGAGGGACATTTGGTGGTGCGGATACGCAGTATTTT. Translated: CSARGTFGGADTQYF.